Each of the 4 T cell receptor beta chains below was sequenced from the same sample in a study of T cells in narcolepsy. This table comes from immunoSEQ multiplex PCR, and its TCRdb copy is limited to in-frame clones, with some not included. The sample yields some 20,000 clones, under 85% seen once. Sequencing used memory (CD45RA-) CD4+ T cells from blood. Receptors originate from a human donor in good health.

The chain recombines TRBV7-2 with TRBJ2-7; 8 positions match TRBD2. V lost 5 bases and J lost 12; bases outside the gene matches: 6. Germline CDR1 SGHTA, CDR2 FQGNSA. The CDR3 consists of 11 residues. The CDR3 loop is CASSLGGGPYF. CDR3 in DNA: TGTGCCAGCAGCCTCGGGGGGGGCCCGTACTTC.

The chain is built from TRBV28 and TRBJ2-7; D may be TRBD1 (5 bases). V was pared by 4 bases and J by 5 bases, with 9 bases between. This CDR3 is built from 12 residues. Germline assignment: CDR1 MDHEN and CDR2 SYDVKM. This chain's CDR3 is CASSSVRDEQYF. CDR3 sequence (DNA): TGTGCCAGCAGTTCAGTCAGGGACGAGCAGTACTTC.

The chain combines TRBV29-1 with TRBJ2-1, with D perhaps TRBD2 (6 bases). The germline V and J ends were trimmed by 4 bases and 1 base, with 11 bases remaining between them. CDR1 is SQVTM and CDR2 is ANQGSEA in the germline V gene. The CDR3 is 14 residues long. The CDR3 reads CSVGSGSSYNEQFF. CDR3 coding DNA: TGCAGCGTTGGCTCCGGGAGTTCCTACAATGAGCAGTTCTTC.

The rearrangement links TRBV28 to TRBJ2-4; 7 positions agree with TRBD2. CDR1 MDHEN and CDR2 SYDVKM come from the germline V gene. The CDR3 contains 15 residues. Germline trimming cut 8 bases from V and 1 base from J; bases unmatched to any gene: 8. CDR3 sequence reads: CASGRGGQAKNIQYF. For the CDR3, the DNA is TGTGCCAGCGGACGCGGGGGTCAGGCCAAAAACATTCAGTACTTC. Based on the CDR3 plus reference TRBV28 and TRBJ2-4, the full variable domain is DVKVTQSSRYLVKRTGEKVFLECVQDMDHENMFWYRQDPGLGLRLIYFSYDVKMKEKGDIPEGYSVSREKKERFSLILESASTNQTSMYLCASGRGGQAKNIQYFGAGTRLSVL.